The rows below give T cell receptor beta chains drawn from one sample of a study of shared clonotypes between healthy human individuals. The protocol was immunoSEQ multiplex PCR, while the TCRdb copy is restricted to in-frame clones and leaves out a portion. The sample comprises under 2,500,000 clones, approximately 96% of which are singletons, and approximately 0.13% rests with the top ten. Sequencing was done on a sample of naive CD4+ T cells sorted from blood. Every receptor here comes from a man aged 18-30 years in good health. Each CDR3 is given with its conserved first and last residue. D genes are given only for firm matches. Clone size is not always given. Where it is, it says once, few, many or a class for expanded clones.

V	D	size	J	CDR3	DNA
TRBV30	TRBD1	.	TRBJ2-3	CAWVRTGGTDTQYF	TGTGCCTGGGTGCGGACAGGAGGCACAGATACGCAGTATTTT
TRBV4-1	.	.	TRBJ2-7	CASSQEEGTQRSEQYF	TGCGCCAGCAGCCAAGAGGAGGGAACCCAACGGAGCGAGCAGTACTTC
TRBV5-1	TRBD1	.	TRBJ1-1	CASSLATGDTEAFF	TGCGCCAGCAGCTTGGCTACAGGGGACACTGAAGCTTTCTTT
TRBV10-3	.	.	TRBJ1-2	CAISGPTVSNYGYTF	TGTGCCATCAGTGGCCCGACAGTTTCTAACTATGGCTACACCTTC
TRBV28	.	.	TRBJ1-2	CASSSATRGNYGYTF	TGTGCCAGCAGTTCTGCGACGAGGGGTAACTATGGCTACACCTTC
TRBV28	.	.	TRBJ2-7	CASTHGQRGYEQYF	TGTGCCAGCACCCACGGACAGCGGGGATACGAGCAGTACTTC
TRBV29-1	.	.	TRBJ1-2	CSVLVVPPDVGYTF	TGCAGCGTTCTTGTAGTACCCCCAGATGTTGGCTACACCTTC
TRBV25-1	.	once	TRBJ2-2	CASSEQIAGELFF	TGTGCCAGCAGTGAACAGATAGCAGGGGAGCTGTTTTTT
TRBV18	.	.	TRBJ1-2	CASSPDRNYGYTF	TGTGCCAGCTCACCAGACAGGAACTATGGCTACACCTTC
TRBV5-4	.	once	TRBJ1-6	CASSLEGGSGSPLHF	TGTGCCAGCAGCTTGGAAGGGGGTAGTGGTTCACCCCTCCACTTT
TRBV2	TRBD1	.	TRBJ1-2	CASSGTGNNYGYTF	TGTGCCAGCTCCGGGACAGGCAATAACTATGGCTACACCTTC
TRBV30	.	.	TRBJ1-3	CAWSVLRVGSGNTIYF	TGTGCCTGGAGTGTACTCCGAGTGGGCTCTGGAAACACCATATATTTT
TRBV5-1	.	once	TRBJ2-3	CASSLGPSSTDTQYF	TGCGCCAGCAGCTTGGGGCCTTCCAGCACAGATACGCAGTATTTT
TRBV10-3	TRBD2	.	TRBJ2-2	CAILGLAGGPGGAGELFF	TGTGCCATTCTAGGACTAGCGGGGGGTCCTGGCGGCGCCGGGGAGCTGTTTTTT
TRBV5-1	.	.	TRBJ1-1	CASSLVPGETEAFF	TGCGCCAGCAGCTTGGTACCTGGCGAAACTGAAGCTTTCTTT
TRBV27	TRBD2	.	TRBJ2-5	CASSFSSGRGGETQYF	TGTGCCAGCAGTTTTTCTAGCGGGAGGGGAGGAGAGACCCAGTACTTC
TRBV5-1	.	.	TRBJ2-7	CASSRDRIGYEQYF	TGCGCCAGCAGCAGAGACAGAATCGGCTACGAGCAGTACTTC
TRBV30	.	.	TRBJ1-3	CAWSDPIGNTIYF	TGTGCCTGGAGTGACCCAATCGGAAACACCATATATTTT
TRBV2	.	few	TRBJ1-2	CASSEAAGIYGYTF	TGTGCCAGCAGTGAAGCGGCGGGGATATATGGCTACACCTTC
TRBV18	TRBD1	.	TRBJ1-2	CASSPTSGQPYGYTF	TGTGCCAGCTCACCCACCTCGGGACAGCCCTATGGCTACACCTTC
TRBV7-2	TRBD1	.	TRBJ2-5	CASSRTGSETQYF	TGTGCCAGCAGCCGGACAGGGTCGGAGACCCAGTACTTC
TRBV5-1	.	.	TRBJ2-3	CASSLENPTDTQYF	TGCGCCAGCAGCCTCGAGAACCCCACAGATACGCAGTATTTT
TRBV7-9	.	.	TRBJ1-4	CASSYLQGQLEKLFF	TGTGCCAGCAGCTATTTGCAAGGACAGCTTGAAAAACTGTTTTTT
TRBV5-6	.	.	TRBJ1-3	CASSFGRLSGNTIYF	TGTGCCAGCAGCTTTGGGAGACTCTCTGGAAACACCATATATTTT
TRBV7-9	.	.	TRBJ1-2	CASSLSGGRGYTF	TGTGCCAGCAGCTTATCTGGGGGTAGGGGCTACACCTTC
TRBV19	TRBD1	.	TRBJ1-6	CASSAGQGFNSPLHF	TGTGCCAGTAGTGCAGGACAGGGGTTTAATTCACCCCTCCACTTT
TRBV4-1	.	.	TRBJ2-7	CASSQVGQGIPPYF	.
TRBV9	TRBD2	once	TRBJ2-2	CASSLGTSMSGELFF	TGTGCCAGCAGCCTCGGGACTAGTATGTCCGGGGAGCTGTTTTTT
TRBV6-6	TRBD2	.	TRBJ2-3	CASGTSGNTDTQYF	TGTGCCAGCGGGACTAGCGGGAATACAGATACGCAGTATTTT
TRBV2	.	.	TRBJ2-4	CASSEDPVGKNIQYF	TGTGCCAGCAGCGAGGACCCAGTGGGCAAAAACATTCAGTACTTC
TRBV30	.	.	TRBJ2-3	CAWSAGQGTQYF	TGTGCCTGGAGTGCAGGTCAAGGTACGCAGTATTTT